These 21 T cell receptor beta chains originate from one sample sequenced in a study of beta chain features in type 1 diabetes. Sequencing targeted expressed TCRB transcripts, as all isolated RNA had been reverse transcribed. Clones were sequenced by immunoSEQ multiplex PCR, and TCRdb holds only the in-frame ones, with some missing. The sample shows about 350,000 clones, 15% to 20% of them seen only once. The sequencing sample was made of naive CD4+ T cells from blood. The source of these receptors is a woman younger than 35 in good health.

The rearrangement uses TRBV7-8 and TRBJ1-4; D is ambiguous. The CDR3 consists of 14 residues. Trimming shortened V by 6 bases and J by 8 bases, and 16 bases separated the two germline ends. The germline V gene encodes CDR1 SGHVS and CDR2 FQNEAQ. CDR3: CASRGAGSGEKLFF. The CDR3 nucleotides read TGTGCCAGCAGGGGAGCGGGCTCCGGAGAAAAACTGTTTTTT.

A few counts support this clone. The chain uses TRBV7-9 and TRBJ2-4; TRBD2 might be the D (5 bases). Per the germline V gene, CDR1 is SEHNR and CDR2 is FQNEAQ (reference sequence). The CDR3 totals 14 residues. The ends were cut back, 2 bases at V and 3 bases at J, with 8 bases in the middle. CDR3 sequence (DNA): TGTGCCAGCAGCTTACAAGCGGACAAAAACATTCAGTACTTC. Translation: CASSLQADKNIQYF. Looking up the rest from reference TRBV7-9 and TRBJ2-4 gives the full variable domain: DTGVSQNPRHKITKRGQNVTFRCDPISEHNRLYWYRQTLGQGPEFLTYFQNEAQLEKSRLLSDRFSAERPKGSFSTLEIQRTEQGDSAMYLCASSLQADKNIQYFGAGTRLSVL.

The chain joins TRBV7-2 to TRBJ2-4; 12 positions match TRBD2. Looked up from germline, CDR1 is SGHTA and CDR2 is FQGNSA. There are 14 residues in the CDR3. V was pared by 5 bases and J by 10 bases, with 6 bases of the junction left unmatched. The DNA for the CDR3 is TGTGCCAGCAGCACCGGGACTAGCGGGTCGATTCAGTACTTC. Residues: CASSTGTSGSIQYF.

This chain links TRBV14 with TRBJ1-2; maybe TRBD1 (6 bases). The germline V and J ends were trimmed by 4 bases and 6 bases, with 18 bases remaining between them. Germline assignment: CDR1 SGHDN and CDR2 FVKESK. The CDR3 runs to 15 residues. The CDR3 DNA reads TGTGCCAGCAGCCCGTTGAGACAGGCCCCGGATGGCTACACCTTC. Protein sequence: CASSPLRQAPDGYTF.

The chain is built from TRBV4-1 and TRBJ2-7; 8 nucleotides match TRBD1. V was pared by 2 bases and J by 3 bases, with 12 bases of the junction left unmatched. CDR1 MGHRA and CDR2 YSYEKL come from the germline V gene. The CDR3 has 17 amino acids. This CDR3 is CASSQFGATGDFYEQYF. As DNA, the CDR3 is TGCGCCAGCAGCCAATTTGGGGCGACAGGGGACTTCTACGAGCAGTACTTC.

This clone came up a few times. The chain joins TRBV18 to TRBJ2-7; TRBD1 aligns across 9 bases. Trimming at V came to 2 bases and at J to 6 bases, leaving 2 bases not matched to a gene. The CDR3 has 13 amino acids. Germline values: CDR1 KGHSH, CDR2 LQKENI. CDR3 nucleotide sequence: TGTGCCAGCTCACCAAGGGACAGGGTCGAGCAGTACTTC. This codes for CASSPRDRVEQYF.

This clone occurred a few times. The chain combines TRBV5-4 with TRBJ1-1, with D perhaps matching TRBD1 (5 bases). This CDR3 has 14 residues. The ends were cut back, 3 bases at V and 1 base at J, with 10 bases in the middle. Germline V CDR1 and CDR2: SGHNT, YYREEE (reference sequence). The chain's CDR3 is CASSSDIRNTEAFF. The CDR3 DNA is TGTGCCAGCAGCTCGGACATAAGGAACACTGAAGCTTTCTTT.

This chain links TRBV7-2 with TRBJ2-2; 9 bases are shared with TRBD1. Germline V lookup: CDR1 SGHTA, CDR2 FQGNSA. The junction had 12 bases not matched to a gene; V was cut back by 8 bases and J by 5 bases. The CDR3 has 16 residues. DNA for the CDR3: TGTGCCAGCCACATTCCGGGACAGGGAGAGACCGGGGAGCTGTTTTTT. Protein product: CASHIPGQGETGELFF.

This clone showed up just a few times. The gene calls are TRBV30 and TRBJ2-5; 8 bases are shared with TRBD1. The assigned J gene may be wrong: the sequence end matches TRBJ2-7 better. This CDR3 has 13 amino acids. Germline loops: CDR1 GTSNPN, CDR2 SVGIG (reference sequence). The CDR3 DNA is TGTGCCTGGAGTTTCGACAGGGGCTACGAGCAGTACTTC. This sequence encodes CAWSFDRGYEQYF.

This rearrangement joins TRBV9 to TRBJ2-7; 7 bases line up with TRBD1. CDR1 is SGDLS, CDR2 YYNGEE, per germline. V was clipped by 5 bases and J by 6 bases; unmatched bases: 14. The CDR3 sequence is 15 residues long. The CDR3 nucleotides are TGTGCCAGCAGGGAATTACCGGGACAGAACTCCGAGCAGTACTTC. Its translation: CASRELPGQNSEQYF.

The chain recombines TRBV6-1 with TRBJ2-6, with D perhaps TRBD1 (5 bases). CDR3 length: 15 amino acids. With 11 bases removed from V and 0 bases from J, the gap between germline ends came to 14 bases. Germline CDR1 MNHNS, CDR2 SASEGT. The CDR3 DNA sequence: TGTGCCGCCAGGGCAGGAAGCTCTGGGGCCAACGTCCTGACTTTC. This codes for CAARAGSSGANVLTF.

This chain joins TRBV2 and TRBJ2-7; no clear D gene. CDR1 is SNHLY and CDR2 is FYNNEI in the germline V gene. There are 15 residues in the CDR3. V was pared by 2 bases and J by 0 bases, with 11 bases between. CDR3 residues: CASSERLSSSYEQYF. Here the CDR3 DNA reads TGTGCCAGCAGTGAACGGCTCTCTAGCTCCTACGAGCAGTACTTC.

Many counts were recorded for this clone. This chain connects TRBV14 to TRBJ1-4; tentative D call: TRBD1 (5 bases). Per the germline V gene, CDR1 is SGHDN and CDR2 is FVKESK. V was pared by 5 bases and J by 8 bases, with 6 bases between. The CDR3 length is 11 residues. CDR3 sequence reads: CASSKGEKLFF. The CDR3 bases are TGTGCCAGCAGCAAGGGGGAAAAACTGTTTTTT.

The rearrangement links TRBV28 to TRBJ2-7; the match to TRBD2 covers 8 bases. Germline V gene sequence: CDR1 MDHEN, CDR2 SYDVKM. CDR3 length: 14 residues. CDR3 sequence: CATGTGGAHYEQYF. CDR3 in DNA: TGTGCTACCGGGACCGGGGGGGCCCACTACGAGCAGTACTTC.

The CDR3 coding sequence is TGTGCCAGCAGCTTGACTAGCGGAGCTAGCACAGATACGCAGTATTTT. Its translation is CASSLTSGASTDTQYF. The V call is TRBV11-3, the J call TRBJ2-3; 9 bases are a match to TRBD2. Looked up from germline, CDR1 is SGHNT and CDR2 is YENEEA. V lost 3 bases, J lost 0 bases, and 4 bases stayed unmatched. The CDR3 loop spans 16 amino acids.

This clone came up a few times. V gene TRBV2 combines with J gene TRBJ1-2; 8 bases line up with TRBD1. After removal of 7 bases from V and 3 bases from J, the junction contained 7 bases not matched to a gene. The CDR3 extends over 14 amino acids. Germline V gene data show CDR1 as SNHLY and CDR2 as FYNNEI. CDR3 sequence: CASNGQGRDYGYTF. CDR3 nucleotide sequence: TGTGCCAGCAACGGACAGGGAAGGGACTATGGCTACACCTTC.

This chain links TRBV14 with TRBJ2-1; the match to TRBD1 covers 8 bases. J gave up 9 bases and V 0 bases, and 16 bases lay outside the gene matches. The V gene's germline CDR1 is SGHDN and CDR2 FVKESK. The CDR3 is made up of 18 amino acids. In DNA form, the CDR3 reads TGTGCCAGCAGCCAAGATCCGATTTTCGGACAGGGTAGCGCTGAGCAGTTCTTC. It is translated as CASSQDPIFGQGSAEQFF. Full variable domain (missing parts from reference TRBV14 and TRBJ2-1): EAGVTQFPSHSVIEKGQTVTLRCDPISGHDNLYWYRRVMGKEIKFLLHFVKESKQDESGMPNNRFLAERTGGTYSTLKVQPAELEDSGVYFCASSQDPIFGQGSAEQFFGPGTRLTVL.

Remarks on this clone: Other nucleotide sequences from this sample produce the same CDR3. This CDR3 is CASSQVRGETQYF. The CDR3 DNA follows: TGCGCCAGCAGCCAGGTCAGGGGAGAGACCCAGTACTTC. This rearrangement joins TRBV4-1 to TRBJ2-5; D perhaps matches TRBD1 (6 bases). The CDR3 consists of 13 residues. CDR1 MGHRA and CDR2 YSYEKL come from the germline V gene. The V and J ends lost 3 bases and 4 bases respectively, with 9 bases between them.

This clone was seen a handful of times. CDR3 in amino acids: CASADSPLIRQYNEQFF. For the CDR3, the DNA is TGTGCTAGTGCCGACAGCCCCCTCATAAGACAGTACAATGAGCAGTTCTTC. The V call is TRBV12-5, the J call TRBJ2-1; a possible D gene is TRBD1 (5 bases). This CDR3 is 17 amino acids long. In germline, CDR1 is LGHNT, CDR2 FRNRAP. V was trimmed by 7 bases and J by 4 bases, leaving 23 bases between them.

This clone showed up just a few times. J is TRBJ1-2 and V is TRBV4-1; weak D call: TRBD1 (6 bases). Trimming shortened V by 4 bases and J by 4 bases, and 16 bases separated the two germline ends. Germline CDR1 is MGHRA and CDR2 is YSYEKL. The CDR3 is 15 residues long. This CDR3 is CASSRAGEPSYGYTF. The CDR3, as DNA: TGCGCCAGCAGCCGGGCAGGGGAACCCTCCTATGGCTACACCTTC.

CDR3 in DNA: TGTGCCAGCAGTCCCCCGGGACATTACAATCAGCCCCAGCATTTT. Residues: CASSPPGHYNQPQHF. The chain combines TRBV25-1 with TRBJ1-5, with D possibly being TRBD1 (6 bases). The ends were cut back, 5 bases at V and 3 bases at J, with 14 bases in the middle. CDR1 MGHDK and CDR2 SYGVNS come from the germline V gene. CDR3 size: 15 residues.